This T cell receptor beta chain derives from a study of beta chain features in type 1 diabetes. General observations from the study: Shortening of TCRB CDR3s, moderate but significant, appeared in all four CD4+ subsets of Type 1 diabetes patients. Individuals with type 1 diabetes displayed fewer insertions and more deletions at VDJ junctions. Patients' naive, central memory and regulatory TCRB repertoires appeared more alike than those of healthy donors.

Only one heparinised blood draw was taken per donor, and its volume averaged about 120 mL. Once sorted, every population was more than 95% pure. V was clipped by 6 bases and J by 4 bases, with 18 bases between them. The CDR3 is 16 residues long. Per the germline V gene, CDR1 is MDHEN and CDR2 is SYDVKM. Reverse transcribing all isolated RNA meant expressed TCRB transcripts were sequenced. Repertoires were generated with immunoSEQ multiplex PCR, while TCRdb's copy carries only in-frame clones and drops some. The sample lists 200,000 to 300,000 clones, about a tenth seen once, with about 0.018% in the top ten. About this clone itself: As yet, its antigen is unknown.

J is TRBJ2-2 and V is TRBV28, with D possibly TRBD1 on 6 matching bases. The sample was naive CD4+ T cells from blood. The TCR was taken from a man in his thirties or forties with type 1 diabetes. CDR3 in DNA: TGTGCCAGCAGCCTCCCCCACAGGGTTTCCACCGGGGAGCTGTTTTTT. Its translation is CASSLPHRVSTGELFF.